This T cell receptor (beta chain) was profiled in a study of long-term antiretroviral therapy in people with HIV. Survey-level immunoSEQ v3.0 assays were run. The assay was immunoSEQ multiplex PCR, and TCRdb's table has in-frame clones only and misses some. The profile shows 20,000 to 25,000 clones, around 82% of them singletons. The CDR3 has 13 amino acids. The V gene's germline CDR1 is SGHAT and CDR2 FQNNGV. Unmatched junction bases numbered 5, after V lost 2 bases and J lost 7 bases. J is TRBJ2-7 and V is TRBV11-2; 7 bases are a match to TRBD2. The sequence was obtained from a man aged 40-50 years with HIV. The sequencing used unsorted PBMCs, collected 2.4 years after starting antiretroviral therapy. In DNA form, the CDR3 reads TGTGCCAGCAGCTTATCCGGGGGGTGGGAGCAGTACTTC. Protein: CASSLSGGWEQYF.